The 18 T cell receptor beta chains below all came from one sample that was sequenced in a study of cytotoxic CD8 clonotypes in ibrutinib-treated CLL. Libraries were prepared by immunoSEQ multiplex PCR; TCRdb keeps only in-frame clonotypes and omits some of them. The data contain around 160,000 clones, about 88% of them singletons. Source: PBMCs, taken at disease progression, from a patient treated with ibrutinib. The receptors stem from a human donor with chronic lymphocytic leukemia.

J is TRBJ2-7 and V is TRBV2; D gene uncertain. V was pared by 2 bases and J by 5 bases, with 4 bases between. Germline CDR1 reads SNHLY; CDR2 reads FYNNEI. The CDR3 runs to 11 residues. CDR3 in DNA: TGTGCCAGCAGTGAATTCCACGAGCAGTACTTC. It codes for CASSEFHEQYF.

This sequence joins TRBV9 and TRBJ1-4, with D perhaps TRBD1 (5 bases). The V gene's germline CDR1 is SGDLS and CDR2 YYNGEE. This CDR3 spans 15 amino acids. V lost 3 bases to trimming and J lost 7 bases, with 16 bases between them. The CDR3 DNA is TGTGCCAGCAGCGCCGGACACGGGGGAGGTGAAAAACTGTTTTTT. This sequence encodes CASSAGHGGGEKLFF.

V gene TRBV4-2 combines with J gene TRBJ2-2; D tentatively fits TRBD1 or TRBD2 (6 bases each). Germline-derived CDR1 and CDR2 are LGHNA and YNFKEQ. With 0 bases removed from V and 6 bases from J, the gap between germline ends came to 23 bases. CDR3 length: 19 residues. The CDR3 protein is CASSQDSHRLSGGAGELFF. In DNA, the CDR3 is TGTGCCAGCAGCCAAGATAGTCATCGACTCTCCGGGGGCGCCGGGGAGCTGTTTTTT.

V usage is TRBV29-1 and J usage is TRBJ1-1; D is unclear. Trimming removed 2 bases from V and 1 base from J, with 8 bases in between. The CDR3 extends over 13 amino acids. CDR1 and CDR2 from the germline V gene are SQVTM and ANQGSEA. CDR3: CSVERGPNTEAFF. CDR3 sequence (DNA): TGCAGCGTTGAAAGAGGCCCGAACACTGAAGCTTTCTTT.

V gene TRBV5-8 combines with J gene TRBJ1-2; the D gene is possibly TRBD1 (5 bases). Trimming removed 4 bases at V and 8 bases at J, with 15 bases between. The CDR3 runs 13 residues. CDR1 is SGHTS, CDR2 YDEGEE, per germline. The CDR3 here is CASSPGGYNGYTF. DNA of the CDR3: TGTGCCAGCAGCCCGGGGGGGTACAACGGCTACACCTTC.

The chain carries TRBV6-6 and TRBJ2-7; 10 bases fit TRBD1. The CDR3 totals 15 residues. Germline V lookup: CDR1 MNHNY, CDR2 SVGAGI (reference sequence). V shed 6 bases, J shed 5 bases, and the junction held 10 bases outside the gene matches. The CDR3 reads CASSAAGQGINEQYF. The CDR3 region has the DNA TGTGCCAGCAGCGCAGCGGGACAGGGGATCAACGAGCAGTACTTC.

The chain is built from TRBV6-7 and TRBJ2-7; 7 bases agree with TRBD1. TRBV6-7 counts as an open reading frame of uncertain function. Losses at the gene ends were 0 bases for V and 1 base for J; bases not matched to a gene: 12. CDR3 length: 18 amino acids. This chain's CDR3 is CASSYSPTSDRESYEQYF. CDR3 DNA sequence: TGTGCCAGCAGTTACTCCCCCACGAGTGACAGGGAATCCTACGAGCAGTACTTC.

The CDR3 reads CARTNNRDRGNEQFF. CDR3 nucleotide sequence: TGTGCCCGAACTAATAATCGGGACCGAGGTAATGAGCAGTTCTTC. This chain connects TRBV30 to TRBJ2-1; D is perhaps TRBD1 or TRBD2 (5 bases each). CDR1 and CDR2 from the germline V gene are GTSNPN and SVGIG (reference sequence). The V end lost 8 bases, the J end lost 7 bases, and 24 bases lay between the germline ends. This CDR3 contains 15 residues.

This clone occurred a few times. This chain connects TRBV6-1 to TRBJ2-7; 9 bases line up with TRBD1. The CDR3 totals 15 residues. CDR1 is MNHNS, CDR2 SASEGT, per germline. V lost 6 bases to trimming and J lost 4 bases; unmatched junction nucleotides: 10. The CDR3 nucleotides are TGTGCCAGCAGGGACCCGGGACAGGGTCGTTACGAGCAGTACTTC. This gives the protein CASRDPGQGRYEQYF.

The chain couples TRBV19 to TRBJ1-5, with 10 bases that match TRBD1. The length of the CDR3 is 14 residues. Germline CDR1 LNHDA, CDR2 SQIVND (reference sequence). With 8 bases clipped from V and 4 bases from J, the junction kept 5 bases outside the gene matches. CDR3 region: CASAKDRGNQPQHF. The CDR3 DNA follows: TGTGCCAGTGCAAAGGACAGGGGGAATCAGCCCCAGCATTTT.

This chain links TRBV10-3 with TRBJ2-2, with a possible D match to TRBD1 (5 bases). The germline gives CDR1 ENHRY, CDR2 SYGVKD. V lost 8 bases to trimming and J lost 4 bases, with 11 bases between them. The length of the CDR3 is 13 residues. The CDR3 is CAIPDISTGELFF. The DNA for the CDR3 is TGTGCCATCCCGGACATAAGCACCGGGGAGCTGTTTTTT.

A word on this clone: At the DNA level, this CDR3 is encoded by other sequences in the same sample as well. This rearrangement joins TRBV7-2 to TRBJ2-7, with 8 nucleotides matching TRBD1. V lost 5 bases to trimming and J lost 7 bases; unmatched junction nucleotides: 7. CDR3 length: 13 amino acids. Germline CDR1 and CDR2: SGHTA and FQGNSA. The CDR3 nucleotides read TGTGCCAGCAGCCGGACAGGGACGGATGAGCAGTACTTC. Its protein is CASSRTGTDEQYF. Filled out from reference TRBV7-2 and TRBJ2-7, the complete variable domain reads GAGVSQSPSNKVTEKGKDVELRCDPISGHTALYWYRQSLGQGLEFLIYFQGNSAPDKSGLPSDRFSAERTGGSVSTLTIQRTQQEDSAVYLCASSRTGTDEQYFGPGTRLTVT.

In its sample, this clone was seen once. The J gene is TRBJ2-3, the V gene TRBV4-3, with unresolved D. V dropped 0 bases and J dropped 2 bases, with 9 bases sitting between them. Germline-derived CDR1 and CDR2 are LGHNA and YSLEER. The CDR3 totals 15 residues. The CDR3 nucleotides are TGCGCCAGCAGCCAAGACAGAGTGAACACAGATACGCAGTATTTT. Protein sequence: CASSQDRVNTDTQYF.

The DNA of the CDR3 is TGCAGCGTTGAACCGGGATCGGCGGCTCGGGAGACCCAGTACTTC. Residues: CSVEPGSAARETQYF. The chain is built from TRBV29-1 and TRBJ2-5; D might be TRBD2 (5 bases). The CDR3 runs 15 residues. Trimming removed 2 bases at V and 5 bases at J, with 18 bases between. In germline, CDR1 is SQVTM, CDR2 ANQGSEA.

This chain joins TRBV29-1 and TRBJ2-1, with a possible D match to TRBD1 (5 bases). Germline CDR1 and CDR2: SQVTM and ANQGSEA. V lost 3 bases, J lost 3 bases, and 9 bases lay in between. The CDR3 has 13 residues. The CDR3 sequence: CSVDQGFYNEQFF. The CDR3, as DNA: TGCAGCGTTGACCAGGGATTCTACAATGAGCAGTTCTTC.

The chain carries TRBV6-1 and TRBJ2-7; 8 positions match TRBD2. The germline V gene encodes CDR1 MNHNS and CDR2 SASEGT. V was clipped by 7 bases and J by 3 bases; unmatched bases: 2. This CDR3 region has 12 residues. The CDR3 bases are TGTGCCAGCACGCGGGAGGTCTACGAGCAGTACTTC. The encoded protein is CASTREVYEQYF.

This clone was observed a handful of times. The genes are TRBV5-6 and TRBJ1-1; D gene unclear. The length of the CDR3 is 16 residues. V was clipped by 0 bases and J by 3 bases, with 15 bases between them. The germline V gene has CDR1 SGHDT and CDR2 YYEEEE. The CDR3 here is CASSLAKKVRDTEAFF. CDR3 in DNA: TGTGCCAGCAGCTTGGCCAAAAAGGTGAGGGACACTGAAGCTTTCTTT.

V and J are TRBV4-2 and TRBJ1-2; D call uncertain. Trimming took off 1 base at V and 6 bases at J, with 12 bases between the two ends. The germline V gene has CDR1 LGHNA and CDR2 YNFKEQ. The length of the CDR3 is 14 residues. Written as DNA, the CDR3 is TGTGCCAGCAGCCAAGTGGCGAAAGGGAATGGCTACACCTTC. It translates to CASSQVAKGNGYTF.